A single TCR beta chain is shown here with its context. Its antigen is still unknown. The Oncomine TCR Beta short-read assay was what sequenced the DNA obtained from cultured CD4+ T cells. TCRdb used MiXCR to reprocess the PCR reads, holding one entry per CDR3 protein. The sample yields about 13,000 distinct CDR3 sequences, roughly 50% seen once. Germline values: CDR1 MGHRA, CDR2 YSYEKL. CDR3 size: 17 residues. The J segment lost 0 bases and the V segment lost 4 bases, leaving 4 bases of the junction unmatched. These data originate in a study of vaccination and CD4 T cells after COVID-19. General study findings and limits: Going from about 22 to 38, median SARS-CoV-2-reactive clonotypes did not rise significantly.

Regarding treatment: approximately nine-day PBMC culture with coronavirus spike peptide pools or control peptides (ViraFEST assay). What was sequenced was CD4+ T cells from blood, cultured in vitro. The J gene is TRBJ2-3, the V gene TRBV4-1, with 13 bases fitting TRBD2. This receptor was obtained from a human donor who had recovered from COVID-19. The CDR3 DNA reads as TGCGCCAGCAGCCTAGGACTAGCGGGAGCTAGCACAGATACGCAGTATTTT. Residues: CASSLGLAGASTDTQYF.